The T cell receptor (beta chain) under discussion was sequenced for a study of blood T cell repertoires in COVID-19. Overall study context: Samples representing acute and convalescent COVID-19 were sourced from the United States, Italy and Spain. T cells, B-cell-depleted T cells, or PBMCs supplied cDNA or gDNA.

Germline V gene data show CDR1 as SQVTM and CDR2 as ANQGSEA. Germline trimming cut 3 bases from V and 4 bases from J; bases unmatched to any gene: 13. The CDR3 has 16 amino acids. As processed by the authors: Amplification of reference gene primers was used by the study to estimate nucleated cell counts. TCRdb's table, derived via immunoSEQ multiplex PCR, lists solely in-frame clones and lacks some. V and J calls and clone size are those listed in that table; D and trimming were worked out from the DNA. The table includes about 350,000 clones, roughly 87% detected once. This clonotype was sampled from a woman aged 25 to 39 who had recovered from COVID-19. This chain joins TRBV29-1 and TRBJ2-3, with 7 bases identical to TRBD1. The sample consisted of PBMCs or T cells enriched from blood (not recorded which). CDR3 in DNA: TGCAGCGTTGAGGGTGTAGAGGGGACAGTCGCAGATACGCAGTATTTT. It is translated as CSVEGVEGTVADTQYF.